These 17 T cell receptor beta chains were all obtained from the same sample, sequenced in a study of blood T cell repertoires in COVID-19 (dated by TCRdb to the early 2020s). The library relied on the immunoSEQ multiplex PCR assay. Entries here come from immuneACCESS through TCRdb and include only in-frame sequences with V and J called. Some clones fail to appear in such tables; in the studies checked, an unresolved V gene covers under half of the shortfall, and the cause of the remainder is unknown. The sample profile shows some 170,000 clones; approximately 83% of them were found once. The ten largest make up around 8.4% of the sample. Sequences were obtained from peripheral blood. These receptors were taken from a woman older than 75 with active or convalescent COVID-19.

The V gene is TRBV6-5, the J gene TRBJ1-2; maybe TRBD1 (6 bases). V lost 6 bases and J lost 4, with 18 bases in between. This CDR3 has 15 amino acids. The V gene's germline CDR1 is MNHEY and CDR2 SVGAGI. In DNA form, the CDR3 reads TGTGCCAGCAGCTCACACTCGGCAGGGGCCTATGGCTACACCTTC. This gives the protein CASSSHSAGAYGYTF.

CDR3 in DNA: TGTGCCAGCAGTTACGTCGTCAGTCAAGAGACCCAGTACTTC. Amino acids: CASSYVVSQETQYF. V and J are TRBV6-2 or TRBV6-3 and TRBJ2-5; no definite D call. The V end was cut by 2 bases, the J end by 2 bases, with 9 bases between. The CDR3 has 14 amino acids. Germline lookup yields CDR1 MNHEY and CDR2 SVGEGT.

The CDR3 sequence is CASSQDRVSYNEQFF. For the CDR3, the DNA is TGTGCCAGCTCACAAGACAGGGTCAGCTACAATGAGCAGTTCTTC. The chain has TRBV18 and TRBJ2-1; TRBD1 matches 7 bases. Trimming at V came to 4 bases and at J to 3 bases, leaving 6 bases not matched to a gene. CDR1 and CDR2 from the germline V gene are KGHSH and LQKENI. The length of the CDR3 is 15 residues.

The chain uses TRBV6-2 or TRBV6-3 and TRBJ1-5; D unresolved. The germline CDR1 and CDR2 sequences are MNHEY and SVGEGT. There are 13 residues in the CDR3. V was shortened by 5 bases and J by 4 bases, with 9 bases between the two germline ends. CDR3 region: CASSDITNQPQHF. CDR3 DNA sequence: TGTGCCAGCAGTGACATTACGAATCAGCCCCAGCATTTT.

This rearrangement joins TRBV11-3 to TRBJ2-2; a possible D gene is TRBD2 (6 bases). V was trimmed by 5 bases and J by 6 bases, leaving 22 bases between them. Germline CDR1 reads SGHNT; CDR2 reads YENEEA. The CDR3 consists of 17 residues. As DNA, the CDR3 is TGTGCCAGCAGCCCGAGTGCGGGGTTGGGATTACCCGGGGAGCTGTTTTTT. This translates into CASSPSAGLGLPGELFF.

The rearrangement uses TRBV7-8 and TRBJ1-1; D gene unclear. CDR1 and CDR2 (germline): SGHVS, FQNEAQ. This CDR3 is built from 14 residues. The V end was cut by 3 bases, the J end by 3 bases, with 11 bases between. CDR3 sequence (DNA): TGTGCCAGCAGCTTTAGGCGAGAGGACACTGAAGCTTTCTTT. Amino acids: CASSFRREDTEAFF.

This clone was seen a single time. The CDR3: CASSHDILPPQHF. As DNA, the CDR3 is TGTGCCAGCTCTCATGACATCCTTCCGCCCCAGCATTTT. J is TRBJ1-5 and V is TRBV18; no firm D call. V was clipped by 6 bases and J by 9 bases, with 15 bases between them. Germline V CDR1 and CDR2: KGHSH, LQKENI. CDR3 length: 13 residues.

The chain links TRBV19 to TRBJ1-5; 10 nucleotides match TRBD1. V lost 6 bases to trimming and J lost 6 bases; unmatched junction nucleotides: 8. Per germline, CDR1 LNHDA and CDR2 SQIVND (reference sequence). CDR3 length equals 15 residues. The CDR3 DNA reads as TGTGCCAGTAGGCCGACAGGGGGCGCGGGTCAGCCCCAGCATTTT. It codes for CASRPTGGAGQPQHF.

V is TRBV5-1 and J is TRBJ1-1; 11 bases map to TRBD1. Germline CDR1 SGHRS, CDR2 YFSETQ. The CDR3 contains 17 residues. J was trimmed by 4 bases and V by 2 bases; bases with no gene match: 10. The CDR3 reads CASSLGTGGIMSTEAFF. As DNA, the CDR3 is TGCGCCAGCAGCTTAGGGACAGGGGGTATTATGAGCACTGAAGCTTTCTTT.

V gene TRBV5-1 combines with J gene TRBJ2-5, with 7 bases aligning to TRBD1. The V and J ends lost 5 bases and 2 bases, in that order; junction bases with no gene match: 9. Germline CDR1 SGHRS, CDR2 YFSETQ. The CDR3 loop spans 15 amino acids. CDR3 nucleotide sequence: TGCGCCAGCAGTTACCTCGGGACAGCGCAAGAGACCCAGTACTTC. Encoded protein: CASSYLGTAQETQYF.

The chain employs TRBV11-3 and TRBJ2-4, with D possibly being TRBD2 (5 bases). This CDR3 comprises 16 residues. With 4 bases removed from V and 0 bases from J, the gap between germline ends came to 13 bases. The germline V gene has CDR1 SGHNT and CDR2 YENEEA. The CDR3 sequence: CASSSTRVLAKNIQYF. DNA for the CDR3: TGTGCCAGCAGCTCAACGAGGGTTCTAGCCAAAAACATTCAGTACTTC. Together with reference TRBV11-3 and TRBJ2-4, the CDR3 gives the full variable domain: EAGVVQSPRYKIIEKKQPVAFWCNPISGHNTLYWYLQNLGQGPELLIRYENEEAVDDSQLPKDRFSAERLKGVDSTLKIQPAELGDSAVYLCASSSTRVLAKNIQYFGAGTRLSVL.

The rearrangement links TRBV7-3 to TRBJ1-1; the match to TRBD1 covers 7 bases. Unmatched junction bases numbered 10, after V lost 5 bases and J lost 4 bases. Germline loops: CDR1 SGHTA, CDR2 FQGTGA. The CDR3 runs 15 residues. In nucleotides, the CDR3 is TGTGCCAGCAGCCCTTCGACAGGGAGTGGCACTGAAGCTTTCTTT. It is translated as CASSPSTGSGTEAFF.

This clone was counted a few times. The rearrangement uses TRBV27 and TRBJ1-2; 12 bases are a match to TRBD1. Germline assignment: CDR1 MNHEY and CDR2 SMNVEV (reference sequence). V was clipped by 8 bases and J by 4 bases; unmatched bases: 8. The CDR3 has 15 residues. In DNA form, the CDR3 reads TGTGCCAGCTGGTCCGGGACAGGGGGCGGCTATGGCTACACCTTC. Residues: CASWSGTGGGYGYTF.

This clone was picked up a small number of times. This rearrangement joins TRBV6-1 to TRBJ2-3; 9 bases agree with TRBD2. This CDR3 is 14 amino acids long. Germline-derived CDR1 and CDR2 are MNHNS and SASEGT. With V trimmed by 2 bases and J by 6 bases, 3 bases remained unmatched. Here the CDR3 reads CASSESTSGDTQYF. The CDR3 coding sequence is TGTGCCAGCAGTGAAAGTACTAGCGGGGATACGCAGTATTTT.

CDR3 amino acids: CASSEGGELFF. The CDR3 DNA follows: TGTGCCAGCTCCGAGGGAGGGGAGCTGTTTTTT. V is TRBV12-3 or TRBV12-4 and J is TRBJ2-2; the D gene is possibly TRBD2 (5 bases). This CDR3 spans 11 amino acids. V lost 8 bases and J 8 bases, leaving 9 bases between the germline ends.

V usage is TRBV6-2 or TRBV6-3 and J usage is TRBJ2-2; 8 positions match TRBD1. V gave up 3 bases and J gave up 6 bases; unmatched junction bases: 3. Germline CDR1 and CDR2: MNHEY and SVGEGT. This CDR3 spans 14 amino acids. CDR3 nucleotide sequence: TGTGCCAGCAGTTATCTGACAGGGGCCGGGGAGCTGTTTTTT. Its protein is CASSYLTGAGELFF.

The V gene is TRBV5-1, the J gene TRBJ1-2; D is possibly TRBD1 (5 bases). The CDR3 totals 16 residues. Germline V lookup: CDR1 SGHRS, CDR2 YFSETQ. Trimming cost V 1 base and J 6 bases, with 19 bases left between them. Here the CDR3 DNA reads TGCGCCAGCAGCTTGACCTGGGACTCCTCCCTCGATGGCTACACCTTC. It specifies CASSLTWDSSLDGYTF.